This T cell receptor (beta chain) is from a study of HIV-infected patients and healthy controls. The CDR3 is made up of 15 amino acids. The ends were cut back, 4 bases at V and 5 bases at J, with 15 bases in the middle. In germline, CDR1 is MNHEY, CDR2 SVGAGI. This clonotype was detected only a few times. TCRdb re-analysed the 5' RACE reads in MiXCR, keeping a single row per CDR3 protein. The repertoire holds roughly 20,000 distinct CDR3 sequences, roughly 19% seen once, with approximately 31% in the top ten. The chain carries TRBV6-5 and TRBJ2-1; possible D gene TRBD2, 6 bases. The specimen was CD8+ T cells from blood. The origin of this receptor is a human donor in good health. DNA of the CDR3: TGTGCCAGCAGTTCCATCGCGGAGGGCAACAATGAGCAGTTCTTC. This translates into CASSSIAEGNNEQFF.